The 27 T cell receptor beta chains presented below share a single source sample, sequenced in a study of blood T cell repertoires in COVID-19. Produced via immunoSEQ multiplex PCR; TCRdb's table is partial and in-frame only. The sample holds 200,000 to 250,000 clones, about 88% seen once. The sequencing input was peripheral blood. These TCRs come from a man aged 35 to 55 with acute or convalescent COVID-19.

The gene calls are TRBV3-1 (or the pseudogene TRBV3-2) and TRBJ2-2; 8 nucleotides agree with TRBD1. This CDR3 comprises 13 residues. The ends lost 6 bases at V and 6 bases at J; junction bases unmatched: 3. Germline V gene lookup returns CDR1 LGHDT and CDR2 YNNKEL (reference sequence). CDR3 sequence reads: CASRDRVPGELFF. CDR3 nucleotides: TGTGCCAGCAGGGACAGGGTGCCCGGGGAGCTGTTTTTT.

The chain links TRBV5-4 to TRBJ2-2; 10 nucleotides match TRBD2. The CDR3 spans 16 residues. Unmatched junction bases numbered 10, after V lost 4 bases and J lost 7 bases. Germline CDR1 SGHNT, CDR2 YYREEE (reference sequence). CDR3 sequence (DNA): TGTGCCAGCAGCCCCCGGAGCGGGGGGGCCGTCGGGGAGCTGTTTTTT. Amino acid sequence: CASSPRSGGAVGELFF.

The V gene is TRBV9, the J gene TRBJ1-1; the D gene is possibly TRBD1 (5 bases). CDR3 size: 14 residues. Germline values: CDR1 SGDLS, CDR2 YYNGEE. The ends were cut back, 1 base at V and 1 base at J, with 8 bases in the middle. CDR3 DNA sequence: TGTGCCAGCAGCGTACAGGGTTCGAACACTGAAGCTTTCTTT. This sequence encodes CASSVQGSNTEAFF.

This clone was detected a few times. This chain links TRBV7-2 with TRBJ2-1; D perhaps matches TRBD2 (6 bases). In germline, CDR1 is SGHTA, CDR2 FQGNSA. This CDR3 contains 17 residues. V lost 5 bases and J 9 bases, leaving 26 bases between the germline ends. The DNA of the CDR3 is TGTGCCAGCAGCCTCCCGAGTGGGCTAGCGAAACTAGGTGAGCAGTTCTTC. It codes for CASSLPSGLAKLGEQFF.

This chain joins TRBV20-1 and TRBJ1-2; a weak D match, TRBD1 (6 bases). The V end lost 8 bases, the J end lost 4 bases, and 11 bases lay between the germline ends. CDR1 and CDR2 from the germline V gene are DFQATT and SNEGSKA (reference sequence). The CDR3 length is 11 residues. The CDR3 protein is CSTGTGYGYTF. CDR3 DNA sequence: TGCAGTACAGGGACCGGCTATGGCTACACCTTC.

The J gene is TRBJ1-1, the V gene TRBV6-5, with D unclear. The germline V and J ends were trimmed by 0 bases and 1 base, with 9 bases remaining between them. Germline CDR1 is MNHEY and CDR2 is SVGAGI. The CDR3 covers 15 residues. The DNA of the CDR3 is TGTGCCAGCAGTTACTCTTACAGATCGAACACTGAAGCTTTCTTT. As protein: CASSYSYRSNTEAFF.

This chain uses TRBV15 with TRBJ2-5; weak D call: TRBD1 (7 bases). The CDR3 is made up of 14 amino acids. V shed 6 bases and J shed 4 bases, with 15 bases lying between them. CDR1 LNHNV and CDR2 YYDKDF come from the germline V gene (reference sequence). The DNA for the CDR3 is TGTGCCACCAGGTCCTCAGGGGGAGGAGAGACCCAGTACTTC. It encodes CATRSSGGGETQYF.

V gene TRBV5-1 combines with J gene TRBJ2-5, with a weak D call TRBD1 (5 bases). Per the germline V gene, CDR1 is SGHRS and CDR2 is YFSETQ. V gave up 0 bases and J gave up 2 bases, with 11 bases separating them. This CDR3 has 15 amino acids. The CDR3 here is CASSLGGAYQETQYF. CDR3 nucleotide sequence: TGCGCCAGCAGCTTGGGTGGGGCTTATCAAGAGACCCAGTACTTC.

The rearrangement uses TRBV19 and TRBJ2-1; a possible D gene is TRBD2 (6 bases). Germline V gives CDR1 LNHDA, CDR2 SQIVND (reference sequence). This CDR3 has 14 amino acids. Between the trimmed V and J ends, which lost 4 bases and 5 bases, there was a span of 12 bases. CDR3 coding DNA: TGTGCCAGTAGTAGGGCTAGCGTAAACAATGAGCAGTTCTTC. This encodes CASSRASVNNEQFF.

The V gene is TRBV3-1 (or the pseudogene TRBV3-2), the J gene TRBJ2-4; a possible D gene is TRBD2 (6 bases). The V gene lost 4 bases and the J gene lost 2 bases, with 12 bases spanning the gap. Germline V lookup: CDR1 LGHDT, CDR2 YNNKEL (reference sequence). The CDR3 totals 15 residues. DNA for the CDR3: TGTGCCAGCAGCCCGCCCGGAGGGCCCAAAAACATTCAGTACTTC. This gives the protein CASSPPGGPKNIQYF.

CDR3 coding DNA: TGTGCCAGCAGCTTAACCAGGGGACCAGATACGCAGTATTTT. Its translation: CASSLTRGPDTQYF. The chain has TRBV7-3 and TRBJ2-3; a possible D gene is TRBD1 (6 bases). The germline gives CDR1 SGHTA, CDR2 FQGTGA. V was shortened by 0 bases and J by 4 bases, with 8 bases between the two germline ends. The CDR3 runs to 14 residues.

The rearrangement joins TRBV7-2 to TRBJ2-1, with TRBD2 matching over 7 bases. CDR3 length equals 15 residues. Germline CDR1 is SGHTA and CDR2 is FQGNSA. Trimming removed 2 bases from V and 1 base from J; junction bases left unmatched: 2. CDR3 residues: CASSLMGGSYNEQFF. In nucleotides, the CDR3 is TGTGCCAGCAGCTTAATGGGGGGGTCCTACAATGAGCAGTTCTTC.

This clone was detected a few times. As DNA, the CDR3 is TGTGCCTGGAGCCGACAGGTAGACGGCTACACCTTC. Translating gives CAWSRQVDGYTF. The chain has TRBV30 and TRBJ1-2; possible D gene TRBD1, 6 bases. V shed 3 bases and J shed 8 bases, with 13 bases lying between them. The CDR3 covers 12 residues. CDR1 and CDR2 (germline): GTSNPN, SVGIG (reference sequence).

The chain couples TRBV5-8 to TRBJ2-7; D not certain. V lost 0 bases, J lost 6 bases, and 4 bases lay in between. CDR1 SGHTS and CDR2 YDEGEE come from the germline V gene. The length of the CDR3 is 11 residues. The CDR3 nucleotides read TGTGCCAGCAGCTTGGCGTTCGAGCAGTACTTC. Protein product: CASSLAFEQYF.

The chain has TRBV3-1 (or the pseudogene TRBV3-2) and TRBJ2-7; perhaps TRBD1 as D (6 bases). Trimming left V 3 bases short and J 5 bases short, with 11 bases between. The germline gives CDR1 LGHDT, CDR2 YNNKEL (reference sequence). This CDR3 is 13 amino acids long. The CDR3 DNA follows: TGTGCCAGCAGCCATAGGCAGGGGAACGAGCAGTACTTC. Protein: CASSHRQGNEQYF.

V is TRBV7-9 and J is TRBJ2-7, with 7 bases matching TRBD1. Trimming cost V 2 bases and J 0 bases; bases outside gene matches: 4. CDR1 SEHNR and CDR2 FQNEAQ come from the germline V gene (reference sequence). The CDR3 contains 15 residues. CDR3 DNA: TGTGCCAGCAGCTTATCCGGGACAGCCTCCTACGAGCAGTACTTC. It encodes CASSLSGTASYEQYF. Combining the CDR3 with reference TRBV7-9 and TRBJ2-7 gives the whole variable domain DTGVSQNPRHKITKRGQNVTFRCDPISEHNRLYWYRQTLGQGPEFLTYFQNEAQLEKSRLLSDRFSAERPKGSFSTLEIQRTEQGDSAMYLCASSLSGTASYEQYFGPGTRLTVT.

The gene calls are TRBV12-5 and TRBJ1-5; D gene unclear. CDR3 length: 16 amino acids. V was pared by 6 bases and J by 1 base, with 16 bases between. Per germline, CDR1 LGHNT and CDR2 FRNRAP. The CDR3 DNA sequence: TGTGCTAGTGGCACGGTGGCAGGTAGAAGCAATCAGCCCCAGCATTTT. It yields the protein CASGTVAGRSNQPQHF.

The J gene is TRBJ1-1, the V gene TRBV5-1; 7 bases agree with TRBD1. V shed 4 bases and J 1 base; nucleotides not matched to a gene: 13. Germline V lookup: CDR1 SGHRS, CDR2 YFSETQ. The CDR3 consists of 17 residues. This chain's CDR3 is CASSLWPGQPQNTEAFF. CDR3 sequence (DNA): TGCGCCAGCAGCCTTTGGCCGGGACAGCCACAGAACACTGAAGCTTTCTTT.

V and J are TRBV5-6 and TRBJ2-5, with a possible D match to TRBD1 (5 bases). Germline V gene sequence: CDR1 SGHDT, CDR2 YYEEEE. Trimming left V 0 bases short and J 5 bases short, with 11 bases between. This CDR3 has 14 residues. The CDR3 loop reads CASSLAGHGETQYF. The CDR3 nucleotides are TGTGCCAGCAGCTTGGCAGGGCATGGGGAGACCCAGTACTTC.

The chain uses TRBV28 and TRBJ1-1; D unresolved. This CDR3 is 14 amino acids long. The V and J ends lost 3 bases and 0 bases respectively, with 8 bases between them. Looked up from germline, CDR1 is MDHEN and CDR2 is SYDVKM. CDR3 DNA sequence: TGTGCCAGCAGTTTTGGCCCTCTGAACACTGAAGCTTTCTTT. Its translation is CASSFGPLNTEAFF.

As to this clone: Different DNA sequences within this sample yield the same CDR3. V gene TRBV5-1 combines with J gene TRBJ2-5; no reliable D call. The CDR3 has 14 residues. Germline-derived CDR1 and CDR2 are SGHRS and YFSETQ. Trimming took 0 bases from V and 2 from J, leaving 8 bases between them. The CDR3 DNA reads as TGCGCCAGCAGCTTGGGTACAGTTCAAGAGACCCAGTACTTC. Residues: CASSLGTVQETQYF.

The chain carries TRBV3-1 (or the pseudogene TRBV3-2) and TRBJ1-1; 7 positions agree with TRBD1. Germline assignment: CDR1 LGHDT and CDR2 YNNKEL (reference sequence). The V segment lost 3 bases and the J segment 2 bases; nucleotides outside the gene matches: 6. CDR3 size: 15 residues. The DNA for the CDR3 is TGTGCCAGCAGCCATCACAGGGGAGGAAACACTGAAGCTTTCTTT. It specifies CASSHHRGGNTEAFF.

The CDR3: CASSYSRDYEQYF. For the CDR3, the DNA is TGTGCCAGCAGTTACTCTCGCGACTACGAGCAGTACTTC. This sequence joins TRBV6-6 and TRBJ2-7, with D hard to call. Germline V lookup: CDR1 MNHNY, CDR2 SVGAGI (reference sequence). V was shortened by 0 bases and J by 3 bases, with 6 bases between the two germline ends. The CDR3 has 13 amino acids.

The chain recombines TRBV5-4 with TRBJ2-3, with D uncertain. The CDR3 contains 13 residues. Per germline, CDR1 SGHNT and CDR2 YYREEE (reference sequence). Trimming pared 5 bases from V and 0 bases from J, leaving 7 bases between. CDR3 residues: CASRFTSTDTQYF. CDR3 DNA sequence: TGTGCCAGCAGGTTTACTAGCACAGATACGCAGTATTTT.

The V gene is TRBV5-8, the J gene TRBJ1-5; D is unclear. Looked up from germline, CDR1 is SGHTS and CDR2 is YDEGEE. V was cut by 1 base and J by 5 bases, with 19 bases left in between. This CDR3 comprises 17 residues. CDR3 sequence: CASSLLIKEGGYQPQHF. DNA for the CDR3: TGTGCCAGCAGCTTGCTGATAAAGGAGGGCGGCTATCAGCCCCAGCATTTT.

The chain combines TRBV5-6 with TRBJ1-1, with a weak D call TRBD1 (5 bases). Germline V gene data show CDR1 as SGHDT and CDR2 as YYEEEE. The CDR3 extends over 15 amino acids. Trimming cost V 0 bases and J 0 bases, with 9 bases left between them. CDR3 residues: CASSLEGQMNTEAFF. The CDR3 DNA sequence: TGTGCCAGCAGCTTGGAAGGACAAATGAACACTGAAGCTTTCTTT.

V gene TRBV5-1 combines with J gene TRBJ1-2; 7 bases map to TRBD1. Germline CDR1 is SGHRS and CDR2 is YFSETQ. V was pared by 3 bases and J by 4 bases, with 15 bases of the junction left unmatched. The length of the CDR3 is 17 residues. The CDR3 bases are TGCGCCAGCAGCTCCCATGTAGGGGGCGAGTCGGCCTATGGCTACACCTTC. Protein product: CASSSHVGGESAYGYTF.